The clone carrying this T cell receptor (beta chain) was seen more than once but under ten times. What it recognizes is unknown. Diagnostic decisions used clinical symptoms, serum thyroxine and TRAb, thyroid ultrasound and orbital computed tomography. These data originate in a study of T cells in Graves' hyperthyroidism and ophthalmopathy. Study in general: Peripheral blood was secured at the point of initial diagnosis, before any treatment.

Amplification of TCR beta CDR3 regions was performed using RNA transcripts as template. The TCR CDR3 was amplified in a first-round RT-PCR using the HTBI primer set. One entry per CDR3 protein results from TCRdb running MiXCR on the multiplex PCR reads. In the table there are some 620,000 distinct CDR3 sequences, under 20% of which are singletons. The CDR3 covers 16 residues. The V gene's germline CDR1 is LNHDA and CDR2 SQIVND (reference sequence). The trim removed 11 bases at V and 8 bases at J, leaving 21 bases unmatched. Points from the study as a whole: Most thyroid clonotypes that were expanded above 0.001 also turned up in blood. A 13 V-J signature model discriminated ophthalmopathy versus stable hyperthyroidism.

The chain has TRBV19 and TRBJ1-2, with 9 bases fitting TRBD1. Sequenced input: blood. This clonotype was sampled from a woman in her thirties with Graves' hyperthyroidism. Written as DNA, the CDR3 is TGTGCCTCATACCGGGGTCTGGGACAGGGACCATACGGCTACACCTTC. It encodes CASYRGLGQGPYGYTF.